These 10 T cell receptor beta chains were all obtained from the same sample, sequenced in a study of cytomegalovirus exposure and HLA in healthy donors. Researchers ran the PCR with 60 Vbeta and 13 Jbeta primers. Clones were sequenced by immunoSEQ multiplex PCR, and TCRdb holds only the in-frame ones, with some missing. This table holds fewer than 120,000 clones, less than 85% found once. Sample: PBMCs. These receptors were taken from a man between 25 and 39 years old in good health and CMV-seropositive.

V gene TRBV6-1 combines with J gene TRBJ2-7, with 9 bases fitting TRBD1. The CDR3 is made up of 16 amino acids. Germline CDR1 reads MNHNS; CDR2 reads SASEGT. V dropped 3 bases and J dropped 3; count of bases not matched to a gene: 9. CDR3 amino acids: CASSDRTGTGFYEQYF. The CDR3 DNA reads TGTGCCAGCAGTGACAGAACCGGGACAGGGTTCTACGAGCAGTACTTC.

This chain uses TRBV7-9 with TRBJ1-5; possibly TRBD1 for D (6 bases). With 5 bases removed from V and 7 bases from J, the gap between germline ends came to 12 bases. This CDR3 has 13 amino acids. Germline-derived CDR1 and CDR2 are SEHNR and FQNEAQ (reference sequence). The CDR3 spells CASSNRAGQPQHF. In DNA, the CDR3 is TGTGCCAGCAGCAACAGGGCCGGGCAGCCCCAGCATTTT.

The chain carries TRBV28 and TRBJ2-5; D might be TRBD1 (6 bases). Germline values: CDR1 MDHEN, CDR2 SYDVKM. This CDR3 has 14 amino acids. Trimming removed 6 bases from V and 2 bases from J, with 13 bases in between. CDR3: CASSLGQIQETQYF. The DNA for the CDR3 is TGTGCCAGCAGCCTCGGACAGATACAAGAGACCCAGTACTTC.

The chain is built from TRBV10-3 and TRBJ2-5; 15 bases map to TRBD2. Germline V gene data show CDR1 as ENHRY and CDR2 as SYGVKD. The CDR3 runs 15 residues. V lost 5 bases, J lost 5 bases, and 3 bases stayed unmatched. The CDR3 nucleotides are TGTGCCATCAGTCCGGGGACTAGCGGGGGGGAGACCCAGTACTTC. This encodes CAISPGTSGGETQYF.

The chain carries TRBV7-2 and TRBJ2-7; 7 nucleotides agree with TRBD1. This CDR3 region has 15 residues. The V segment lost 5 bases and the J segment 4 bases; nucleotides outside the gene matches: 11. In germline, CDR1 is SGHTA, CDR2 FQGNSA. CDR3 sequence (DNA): TGTGCCAGCAGCGACCCCCTGACAGGGAAGTACGAGCAGTACTTC. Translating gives CASSDPLTGKYEQYF.

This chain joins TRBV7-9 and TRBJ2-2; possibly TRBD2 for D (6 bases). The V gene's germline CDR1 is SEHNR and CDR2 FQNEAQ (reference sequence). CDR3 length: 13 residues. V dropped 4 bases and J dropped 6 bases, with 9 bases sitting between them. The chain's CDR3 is CASSSAGSGELFF. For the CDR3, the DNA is TGTGCCAGCAGCTCCGCGGGGTCCGGGGAGCTGTTTTTT.

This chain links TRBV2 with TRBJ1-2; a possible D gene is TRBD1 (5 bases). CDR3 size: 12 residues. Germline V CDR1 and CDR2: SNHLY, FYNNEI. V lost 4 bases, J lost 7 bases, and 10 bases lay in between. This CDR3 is CASSVGGSGYTF. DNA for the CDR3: TGTGCCAGCAGTGTGGGGGGGTCTGGCTACACCTTC.

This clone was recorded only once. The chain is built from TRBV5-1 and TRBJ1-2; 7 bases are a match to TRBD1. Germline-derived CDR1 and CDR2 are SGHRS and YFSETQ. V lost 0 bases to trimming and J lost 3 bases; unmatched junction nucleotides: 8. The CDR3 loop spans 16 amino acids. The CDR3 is CASSLDRGTAYYGYTF. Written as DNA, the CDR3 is TGCGCCAGCAGCTTGGACCGGGGGACAGCATACTATGGCTACACCTTC. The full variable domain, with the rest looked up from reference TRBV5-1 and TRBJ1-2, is KAGVTQTPRYLIKTRGQQVTLSCSPISGHRSVSWYQQTPGQGLQFLFEYFSETQRNKGNFPGRFSGRQFSNSRSEMNVSTLELGDSALYLCASSLDRGTAYYGYTFGSGTRLTVV.

The CDR3 sequence is CASSPLRTAYTEAFF. The DNA of the CDR3 is TGTGCCAGCAGCCCATTAAGGACAGCTTACACTGAAGCTTTCTTT. This sequence joins TRBV5-6 and TRBJ1-1, with D possibly TRBD1 on 6 matching bases. The V and J ends lost 4 bases and 3 bases respectively, with 16 bases between them. The CDR3 is 15 residues long. The germline gives CDR1 SGHDT, CDR2 YYEEEE. The complete variable domain, with remaining parts taken from reference TRBV5-6 and TRBJ1-1, reads DAGVTQSPTHLIKTRGQQVTLRCSPKSGHDTVSWYQQALGQGPQFIFQYYEEEERQRGNFPDRFSGHQFPNYSSELNVNALLLGDSALYLCASSPLRTAYTEAFFGQGTRLTVV.

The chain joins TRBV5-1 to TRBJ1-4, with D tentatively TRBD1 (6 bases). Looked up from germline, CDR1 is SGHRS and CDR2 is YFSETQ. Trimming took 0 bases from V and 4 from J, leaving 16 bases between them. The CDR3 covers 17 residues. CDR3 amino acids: CASSLEVGQGLNEKLFF. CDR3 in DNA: TGCGCCAGCAGCTTGGAGGTGGGCCAGGGGCTTAATGAAAAACTGTTTTTT.